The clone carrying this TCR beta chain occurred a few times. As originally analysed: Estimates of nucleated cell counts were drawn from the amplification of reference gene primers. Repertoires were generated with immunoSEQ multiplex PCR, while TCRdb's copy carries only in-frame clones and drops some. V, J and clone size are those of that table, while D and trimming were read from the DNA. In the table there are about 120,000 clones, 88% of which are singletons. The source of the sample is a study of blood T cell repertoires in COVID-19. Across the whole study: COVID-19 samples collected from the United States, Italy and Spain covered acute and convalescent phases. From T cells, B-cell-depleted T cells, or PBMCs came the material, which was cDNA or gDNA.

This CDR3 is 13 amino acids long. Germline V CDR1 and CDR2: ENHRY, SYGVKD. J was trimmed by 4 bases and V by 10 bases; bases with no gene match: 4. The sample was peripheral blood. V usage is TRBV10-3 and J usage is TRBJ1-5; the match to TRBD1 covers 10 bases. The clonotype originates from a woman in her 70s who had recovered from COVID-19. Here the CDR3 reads CATGQGDNQPQHF. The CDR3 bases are TGTGCCACCGGACAGGGGGATAATCAGCCCCAGCATTTT.